What follows are 6 T cell receptor beta chains derived from one specimen sequenced in a study of T-cell reconstitution after alpha-beta-depleted transplantation in children. Preparation of the TCRbeta library was carried out with unique molecular identifiers. TCRdb re-called the PCR reads through MiXCR, storing one row per CDR3 protein. The sample lists fewer than 550,000 distinct CDR3 sequences; about 11% were seen once. This specimen consisted of PBMCs, obtained before TCRalphabeta/CD19-depleted stem cell transplant. These receptors all stem from a child aged 2-15 years with inherited bone marrow failure, due to receive a stem cell transplant.

This clonotype came up many times. This chain joins TRBV4-3 and TRBJ2-1, with D possibly TRBD2 on 5 matching bases. This CDR3 contains 14 residues. Trimming cost V 3 bases and J 5 bases, with 11 bases left between them. Per germline, CDR1 LGHNA and CDR2 YSLEER. CDR3 amino acids: CASSHARRHNEQFF. The DNA of the CDR3 is TGCGCCAGCAGCCACGCTCGGAGGCACAATGAGCAGTTCTTC.

The chain couples TRBV11-2 to TRBJ2-7; TRBD1 might be the D (5 bases). The V gene's germline CDR1 is SGHAT and CDR2 FQNNGV. CDR3 length: 15 amino acids. V was shortened by 5 bases and J by 0 bases, with 14 bases between the two germline ends. The CDR3 reads CASSLSTGVSYEQYF. The CDR3 coding sequence is TGTGCCAGCAGCCTCAGTACAGGAGTCTCCTACGAGCAGTACTTC.

This clonotype was seen many times. The chain employs TRBV7-6 and TRBJ2-7; 13 bases map to TRBD2. Germline V gene data show CDR1 as SGHVS and CDR2 as FNYEAQ. The J segment lost 1 base and the V segment lost 5 bases, leaving 5 bases of the junction unmatched. This CDR3 comprises 16 residues. The DNA for the CDR3 is TGTGCCAGCAGCCGCGGGACTAGCGGGGCGTCCTACGAGCAGTACTTC. This gives the protein CASSRGTSGASYEQYF.

This clonotype was counted many times. V and J are TRBV12-3 or TRBV12-4 and TRBJ2-5, with D possibly TRBD2 on 5 matching bases. V lost 6 bases to trimming and J lost 4 bases, with 15 bases between them. The length of the CDR3 is 14 residues. This chain's CDR3 is CASSSLEARETQYF. In nucleotides, the CDR3 is TGTGCCAGCAGCTCACTGGAGGCGAGAGAGACCCAGTACTTC.

This chain uses TRBV7-2 with TRBJ2-1; D call uncertain. V was cut by 2 bases and J by 4 bases, with 9 bases left in between. The CDR3 runs 14 residues. CDR1 and CDR2 from the germline V gene are SGHTA and FQGNSA. The CDR3, as DNA: TGTGCCAGCAGCTTATCCATCGGGTACAATGAGCAGTTCTTC. Translation: CASSLSIGYNEQFF.

This clonotype was recorded at least ten times. The chain recombines TRBV3-1 with TRBJ2-1; D gene unclear. The CDR3 spans 23 residues. V lost 2 bases, J lost 7 bases, and 39 bases lay in between. The germline V gene has CDR1 LGHDT and CDR2 YNNKEL (reference sequence). CDR3 residues: CASSQSGQVGRSLMSSLRNEQFF. The CDR3 DNA is TGTGCCAGCAGCCAATCCGGTCAAGTTGGACGGAGCCTAATGAGCAGTTTGAGGAATGAGCAGTTCTTC.